The 24 T cell receptor beta chains below come from one sample, sequenced in a study of control samples from healthy donors and cancer patients. Some clones are missing from TCRdb's copy, which holds only in-frame ones; the method was immunoSEQ multiplex PCR. The profile shows 90,000 or so clones, just under 85% of them singletons. Sequenced material: blood. These TCRs come from a man in his thirties or forties in good health.

CDR3 DNA: TGCAGTGCTAGGTCTGGGGAAAAACTGTTTTTT. It codes for CSARSGEKLFF. The V and J genes are TRBV20-1 and TRBJ1-4, with unresolved D. Between the trimmed V and J ends, which lost 3 bases and 8 bases, there was a span of 7 bases. This CDR3 is built from 11 residues. Germline CDR1 is DFQATT and CDR2 is SNEGSKA (reference sequence).

V and J are TRBV7-3 and TRBJ2-3; 8 nucleotides align to TRBD1. J lost 5 bases, V lost 1 base, and 5 bases had no gene match. Germline loops: CDR1 SGHTA, CDR2 FQGTGA. The CDR3 runs to 15 residues. The CDR3 nucleotides read TGTGCCAGCAGCTTAAACCTGGACAGGGAAGATACGCAGTATTTT. Protein product: CASSLNLDREDTQYF.

The CDR3 sequence is CASGLGVAGGLRWNEQFF. Written as DNA, the CDR3 is TGTGCTAGTGGTTTGGGAGTAGCGGGGGGGCTTCGTTGGAATGAGCAGTTCTTC. The chain combines TRBV12-5 with TRBJ2-1; 11 bases are a match to TRBD2. With V trimmed by 1 base and J by 7 bases, 12 bases remained unmatched. Looked up from germline, CDR1 is LGHNT and CDR2 is FRNRAP. The CDR3 contains 18 residues.

The J gene is TRBJ2-3, the V gene TRBV6-5; 9 nucleotides line up with TRBD2. CDR1 is MNHEY and CDR2 is SVGAGI in the germline V gene. This CDR3 has 14 residues. Trimming removed 8 bases from V and 5 bases from J; junction bases left unmatched: 8. CDR3 sequence reads: CASLSGGPGDTQYF. CDR3 DNA: TGTGCCAGCCTCAGCGGGGGGCCGGGAGATACGCAGTATTTT.

V and J are TRBV30 and TRBJ1-2, with TRBD1 matching 7 bases. Germline CDR1 is GTSNPN and CDR2 is SVGIG (reference sequence). V gave up 4 bases and J gave up 5 bases; unmatched junction bases: 10. The CDR3 has 14 amino acids. The CDR3 region has the DNA TGTGCCTGGAAGTACAGGGGAATAAGATATGGCTACACCTTC. Amino acid sequence: CAWKYRGIRYGYTF.

This clone was picked up one time. The chain uses TRBV6-2 or TRBV6-3 and TRBJ2-3, with D uncertain. The CDR3 runs 14 residues. V lost 2 bases, J lost 2 bases, and 8 bases lay in between. Germline V gene data show CDR1 as MNHEY and CDR2 as SVGEGT. The CDR3 sequence is CASSYQRFTDTQYF. The CDR3 DNA follows: TGTGCCAGCAGTTACCAGAGGTTCACAGATACGCAGTATTTT.

The chain carries TRBV7-9 and TRBJ1-1, with TRBD1 identical over 7 bases. The CDR3 sequence is 17 residues long. The V and J ends lost 4 bases and 2 bases, in that order; junction bases with no gene match: 13. CDR1 and CDR2 (germline): SEHNR, FQNEAQ (reference sequence). The CDR3 DNA follows: TGTGCCAGCAGCTCCTCAGCCGGGACAGCGACAAACACTGAAGCTTTCTTT. Translating gives CASSSSAGTATNTEAFF.

The V call is TRBV6-5, the J call TRBJ1-5; 7 bases fit TRBD1. The trim removed 6 bases at V and 1 base at J, leaving 6 bases unmatched. There are 15 residues in the CDR3. Germline lookup yields CDR1 MNHEY and CDR2 SVGAGI. In DNA, the CDR3 is TGTGCCAGCAGCCCACGGACAGGAAGCAATCAGCCCCAGCATTTT. It specifies CASSPRTGSNQPQHF.

This clone was counted once. The chain has TRBV6-5 and TRBJ1-2, with 7 positions matching TRBD1. Germline values: CDR1 MNHEY, CDR2 SVGAGI. Unmatched junction bases numbered 4, after V lost 1 base and J lost 8 bases. The CDR3 contains 13 residues. The CDR3 protein is CASSYLGGEGYTF. The CDR3, as DNA: TGTGCCAGCAGTTACTTAGGGGGCGAGGGCTACACCTTC.

The chain carries TRBV5-5 and TRBJ1-2; tentative D call: TRBD1 (5 bases). In germline, CDR1 is SGHKS, CDR2 YYEKEE (reference sequence). V was clipped by 0 bases and J by 2 bases, with 11 bases between them. CDR3 length equals 15 residues. CDR3 in DNA: TGTGCCAGCAGCTTGGGGGGGACGGCAAACTATGGCTACACCTTC. This sequence encodes CASSLGGTANYGYTF.

This sequence joins TRBV30 and TRBJ1-1; D unresolved. This CDR3 has 13 amino acids. Germline V gives CDR1 GTSNPN, CDR2 SVGIG (reference sequence). The germline V and J ends were trimmed by 1 base and 5 bases, with 11 bases remaining between them. The CDR3 here is CAWSAQEVTEAFF. Written as DNA, the CDR3 is TGTGCCTGGAGTGCTCAAGAGGTGACTGAAGCTTTCTTT.

The rearrangement uses TRBV19 and TRBJ2-3; 7 positions agree with TRBD1. This CDR3 is built from 14 residues. V lost 4 bases to trimming and J lost 2 bases; unmatched junction nucleotides: 3. Germline CDR1 LNHDA, CDR2 SQIVND (reference sequence). The CDR3 DNA reads TGTGCCAGTAGTAGGGACAGCCCCACAGATACGCAGTATTTT. Amino acid sequence: CASSRDSPTDTQYF.

The CDR3 DNA reads as TGTGCCAGCAGTACAGGATCAACCGGGGAGCTGTTTTTT. Its translation: CASSTGSTGELFF. V usage is TRBV5-4 and J usage is TRBJ2-2; a possible D gene is TRBD1 (5 bases). The CDR3 loop spans 13 amino acids. Germline CDR1 reads SGHNT; CDR2 reads YYREEE (reference sequence). Between the trimmed V and J ends, which lost 5 bases and 5 bases, there was a span of 10 bases.

This clone was recorded a few times. In nucleotides, the CDR3 is TGTGCCAGCAGTGAAGTGGAGGGCAACAATCAGCCCCAGCATTTT. Its translation is CASSEVEGNNQPQHF. This chain links TRBV6-1 with TRBJ1-5, with D unclear. The CDR3 is made up of 15 amino acids. V lost 1 base to trimming and J lost 3 bases, with 10 bases between them. The germline gives CDR1 MNHNS, CDR2 SASEGT.

Here the CDR3 reads CASSQGAHSPLHF. The CDR3 nucleotides read TGTGCCAGCAGCCAAGGGGCTCATTCACCCCTCCACTTT. This chain links TRBV14 with TRBJ1-6; no definite D call. The germline V gene encodes CDR1 SGHDN and CDR2 FVKESK. The CDR3 length is 13 residues. V lost 1 base, J lost 8 bases, and 6 bases lay in between.

The rearrangement links TRBV5-1 to TRBJ1-2; 7 bases align to TRBD1. From germline, CDR1 is SGHRS and CDR2 YFSETQ. This CDR3 comprises 15 residues. After removal of 0 bases from V and 3 bases from J, the junction contained 5 bases not matched to a gene. CDR3 residues: CASSLESGGDYGYTF. CDR3 DNA sequence: TGCGCCAGCAGCTTGGAGTCAGGGGGAGACTATGGCTACACCTTC.

The rearrangement joins TRBV25-1 to TRBJ1-2, with 7 bases that match TRBD1. J was trimmed by 3 bases and V by 10 bases; bases with no gene match: 11. Germline V gene lookup returns CDR1 MGHDK and CDR2 SYGVNS. The CDR3 has 14 residues. DNA of the CDR3: TGTGCCACCCTGGATACAGGGGCTCACTATGGCTACACCTTC. Its protein product is CATLDTGAHYGYTF.

The chain links TRBV19 to TRBJ1-6; 10 bases are shared with TRBD1. Looked up from germline, CDR1 is LNHDA and CDR2 is SQIVND (reference sequence). V shed 6 bases and J 10 bases; nucleotides not matched to a gene: 12. The CDR3 has 16 residues. CDR3 sequence (DNA): TGTGCCAGTAGCCTGGGGGGACAGGGGAATCGCTCACCCCTCCACTTT. Translating it yields CASSLGGQGNRSPLHF.

The chain is built from TRBV11-2 and TRBJ2-7; D is tentatively TRBD1 or TRBD2 (6 bases each). The germline V gene encodes CDR1 SGHAT and CDR2 FQNNGV. V lost 6 bases and J lost 0, with 24 bases in between. The CDR3 covers 18 residues. CDR3 loop: CASRVFPSRRGVSYEQYF. CDR3 DNA sequence: TGTGCCAGCAGGGTTTTCCCTTCTAGGAGGGGGGTCTCCTACGAGCAGTACTTC.

The DNA of the CDR3 is TGTGCCAGCAGCTTCCGATCTACAGGGGGTGGATTAGCTAACTATGGCTACACCTTC. Its translation is CASSFRSTGGGLANYGYTF. The chain combines TRBV5-5 with TRBJ1-2; 8 nucleotides match TRBD1. The V and J ends lost 2 bases and 0 bases, in that order; junction bases with no gene match: 15. Germline assignment: CDR1 SGHKS and CDR2 YYEKEE (reference sequence). CDR3 length equals 19 residues.

CDR3 loop: CASSPRQGNLNEQFF. CDR3 coding DNA: TGTGCCAGCAGCCCCCGACAGGGGAATCTTAATGAGCAGTTCTTC. The rearrangement uses TRBV7-3 and TRBJ2-1, with 8 bases that match TRBD1. Trimming at V came to 5 bases and at J to 7 bases, leaving 10 bases not matched to a gene. This CDR3 has 15 residues. Germline loops: CDR1 SGHTA, CDR2 FQGTGA.

V and J are TRBV2 and TRBJ1-5; no definite D call. Germline values: CDR1 SNHLY, CDR2 FYNNEI. The V end was cut by 6 bases, the J end by 1 base, with 4 bases between. The CDR3 extends over 12 amino acids. CDR3 protein: CASRGSNQPQHF. In DNA form, the CDR3 reads TGTGCCAGCAGGGGGAGCAATCAGCCCCAGCATTTT.

This chain links TRBV6-5 with TRBJ1-2; 7 bases map to TRBD1. The V gene's germline CDR1 is MNHEY and CDR2 SVGAGI. The CDR3 is 15 amino acids. V was pared by 2 bases and J by 6 bases, with 9 bases of the junction left unmatched. DNA of the CDR3: TGTGCCAGCAGTTACGTCAACAGGGGACTGAATGGCTACACCTTC. It codes for CASSYVNRGLNGYTF.

V gene TRBV25-1 combines with J gene TRBJ2-2, with D uncertain. CDR3 length: 14 residues. Germline V CDR1 and CDR2: MGHDK, SYGVNS. Trimming removed 0 bases from V and 7 bases from J, with 9 bases in between. The CDR3 nucleotides read TGTGCCAGCAGTGAATATCCTGAACTCGGGGAGCTGTTTTTT. Translating it yields CASSEYPELGELFF.